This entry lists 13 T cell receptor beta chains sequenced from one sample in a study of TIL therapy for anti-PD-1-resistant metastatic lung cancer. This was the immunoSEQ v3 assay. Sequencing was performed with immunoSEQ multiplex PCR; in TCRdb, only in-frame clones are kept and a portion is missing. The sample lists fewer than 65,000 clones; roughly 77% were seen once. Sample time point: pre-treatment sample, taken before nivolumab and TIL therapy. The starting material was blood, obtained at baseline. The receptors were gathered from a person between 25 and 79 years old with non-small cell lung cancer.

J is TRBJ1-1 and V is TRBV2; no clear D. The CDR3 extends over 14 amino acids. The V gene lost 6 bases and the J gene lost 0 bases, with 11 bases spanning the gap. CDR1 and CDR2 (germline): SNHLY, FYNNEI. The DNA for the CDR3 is TGTGCCAGCAGCGCTGGAGCCTTGAACACTGAAGCTTTCTTT. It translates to CASSAGALNTEAFF.

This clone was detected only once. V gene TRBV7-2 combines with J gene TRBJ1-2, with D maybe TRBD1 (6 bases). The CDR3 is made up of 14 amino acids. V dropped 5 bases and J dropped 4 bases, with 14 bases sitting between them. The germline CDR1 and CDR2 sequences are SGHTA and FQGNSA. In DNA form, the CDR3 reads TGTGCCAGCAGCCGTGGAGAGGGGGTCTATGGCTACACCTTC. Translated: CASSRGEGVYGYTF.

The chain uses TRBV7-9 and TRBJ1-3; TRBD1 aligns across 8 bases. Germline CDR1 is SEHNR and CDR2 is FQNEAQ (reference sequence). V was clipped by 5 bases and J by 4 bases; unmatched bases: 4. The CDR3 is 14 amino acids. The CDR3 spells CASSHTGGGNTIYF. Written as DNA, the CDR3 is TGTGCCAGCAGCCATACAGGGGGAGGAAACACCATATATTTT. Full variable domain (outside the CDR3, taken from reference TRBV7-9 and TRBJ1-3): DTGVSQNPRHKITKRGQNVTFRCDPISEHNRLYWYRQTLGQGPEFLTYFQNEAQLEKSRLLSDRFSAERPKGSFSTLEIQRTEQGDSAMYLCASSHTGGGNTIYFGEGSWLTVV.

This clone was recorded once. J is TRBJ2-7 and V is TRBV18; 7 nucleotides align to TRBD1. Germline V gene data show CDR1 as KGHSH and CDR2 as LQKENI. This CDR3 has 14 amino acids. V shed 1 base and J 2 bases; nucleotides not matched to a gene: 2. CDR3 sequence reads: CASSPRQGAYEQYF. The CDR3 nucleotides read TGTGCCAGCTCACCACGACAGGGCGCCTACGAGCAGTACTTC.

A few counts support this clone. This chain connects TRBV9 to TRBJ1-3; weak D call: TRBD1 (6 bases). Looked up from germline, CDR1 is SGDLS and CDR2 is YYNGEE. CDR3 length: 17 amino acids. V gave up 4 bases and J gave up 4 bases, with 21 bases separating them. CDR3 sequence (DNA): TGTGCCAGCAGCCCAACCTTTTCAACAGGGAGAGGAAACACCATATATTTT. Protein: CASSPTFSTGRGNTIYF.

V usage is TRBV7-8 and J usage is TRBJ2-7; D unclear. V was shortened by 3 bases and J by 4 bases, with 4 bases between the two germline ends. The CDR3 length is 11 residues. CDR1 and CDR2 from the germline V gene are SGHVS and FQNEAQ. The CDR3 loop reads CASSFVYEQYF. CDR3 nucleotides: TGTGCCAGCAGCTTTGTATACGAGCAGTACTTC.

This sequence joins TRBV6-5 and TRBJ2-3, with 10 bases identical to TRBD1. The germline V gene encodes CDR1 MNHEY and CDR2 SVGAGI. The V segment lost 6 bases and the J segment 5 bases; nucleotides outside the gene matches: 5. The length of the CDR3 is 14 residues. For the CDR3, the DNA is TGTGCCAGCAGAGACAGGGGGCTGGGAGATACGCAGTATTTT. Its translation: CASRDRGLGDTQYF.

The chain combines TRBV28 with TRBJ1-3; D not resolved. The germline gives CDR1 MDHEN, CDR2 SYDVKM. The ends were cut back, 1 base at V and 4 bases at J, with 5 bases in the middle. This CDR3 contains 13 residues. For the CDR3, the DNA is TGTGCCAGCAGTTTATCGAACGGAAACACCATATATTTT. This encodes CASSLSNGNTIYF.

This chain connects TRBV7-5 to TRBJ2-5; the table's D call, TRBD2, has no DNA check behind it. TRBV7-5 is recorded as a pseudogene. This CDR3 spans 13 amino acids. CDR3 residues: CVRSLVAKETQYF. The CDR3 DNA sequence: TGTGTCAGAAGCTTGGTCGCTAAAGAGACCCAGTACTTC.

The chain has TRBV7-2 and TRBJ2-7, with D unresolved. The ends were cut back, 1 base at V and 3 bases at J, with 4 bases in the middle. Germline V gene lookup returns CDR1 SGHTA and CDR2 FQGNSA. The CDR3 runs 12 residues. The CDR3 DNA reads TGTGCCAGCAGCTTAGTTTTCTACGAGCAGTACTTC. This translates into CASSLVFYEQYF.

For the CDR3, the DNA is TGCAGTGCTAGTTGGGCTAGGTCTAGCGCGCGCAATGAGCAGTTCTTC. Residues: CSASWARSSARNEQFF. The V gene is TRBV20-1, the J gene TRBJ2-1; TRBD2 might be the D (6 bases). Germline V gene lookup returns CDR1 DFQATT and CDR2 SNEGSKA (reference sequence). This CDR3 comprises 16 residues. V was trimmed by 3 bases and J by 6 bases, leaving 21 bases between them.

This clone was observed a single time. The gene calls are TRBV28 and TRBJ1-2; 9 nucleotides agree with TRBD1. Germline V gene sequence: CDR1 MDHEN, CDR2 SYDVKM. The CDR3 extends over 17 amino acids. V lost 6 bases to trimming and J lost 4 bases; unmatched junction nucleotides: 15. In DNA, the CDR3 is TGTGCCAGCAGAAAACCCGGGACAGGGCGCGCTGGCTATGGCTACACCTTC. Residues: CASRKPGTGRAGYGYTF.

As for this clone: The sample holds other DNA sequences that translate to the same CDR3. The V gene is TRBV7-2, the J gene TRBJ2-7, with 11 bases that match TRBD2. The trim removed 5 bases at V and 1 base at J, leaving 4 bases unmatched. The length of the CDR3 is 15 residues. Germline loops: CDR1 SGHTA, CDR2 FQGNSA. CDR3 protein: CASSLGTSGSYEQYF. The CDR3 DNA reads TGTGCCAGCAGCCTCGGGACTAGCGGTTCCTACGAGCAGTACTTC.